The 7 T cell receptor beta chains listed next were all sequenced from one sample in a study of Graves' ophthalmopathy and Graves' hyperthyroidism. Beta-chain TCR CDR3 regions were amplified from RNA transcripts. The authors performed first-round RT-PCR with HTBI primers and then a second-round multiplex PCR. TCRdb re-derived calls from the multiplex PCR reads in MiXCR, one entry per CDR3 protein. The sample holds 220,000 or so distinct CDR3 sequences; around a fifth are singletons and the top ten take roughly 42%. Source material: peripheral blood. These receptor sequences come from a woman in her 50s with Graves' ophthalmopathy.

This clonotype was observed many times. The gene calls are TRBV19 and TRBJ1-5; D not resolved. V lost 3 bases to trimming and J lost 0 bases, with 15 bases between them. In germline, CDR1 is LNHDA, CDR2 SQIVND (reference sequence). CDR3 length: 17 residues. The CDR3 sequence is CASSIRSTDYSNQPQHF. The CDR3 coding sequence is TGTGCCAGTAGTATCCGTTCGACGGACTATAGCAATCAGCCCCAGCATTTT.

This clonotype was recorded at least ten times. The V gene is TRBV6-2 or TRBV6-3, the J gene TRBJ1-1; D call uncertain. Germline CDR1 MNHEY, CDR2 SVGEGT. The CDR3 consists of 14 residues. Trimming stripped 4 bases from V and 7 bases from J, with 16 bases between. CDR3 sequence reads: CASSSLLFRGEAFF. CDR3 sequence (DNA): TGTGCCAGCAGTTCCCTACTCTTTCGGGGTGAAGCTTTCTTT.

This clonotype was recorded many times. The gene calls are TRBV12-3 or TRBV12-4 and TRBJ2-3; 10 bases agree with TRBD1. Losses at the gene ends were 4 bases for V and 2 bases for J; bases not matched to a gene: 12. This CDR3 has 18 residues. Here the CDR3 DNA reads TGTGCCAGCAGTTCCAATCTCCCCGGGACAGGGGCCACAGATACGCAGTATTTT. As protein: CASSSNLPGTGATDTQYF.

The chain combines TRBV2 with TRBJ2-5; D may be TRBD1 (6 bases). The CDR3 has 14 amino acids. V dropped 5 bases and J dropped 2 bases, with 12 bases sitting between them. Germline CDR1 SNHLY, CDR2 FYNNEI. The CDR3 loop is CASSLRRGQETQYF. The CDR3 DNA sequence: TGTGCCAGCAGTCTGCGTAGGGGGCAAGAGACCCAGTACTTC.

In its sample, this clonotype was seen many times. V is TRBV2 and J is TRBJ2-7, with D perhaps TRBD2 (6 bases). Per the germline V gene, CDR1 is SNHLY and CDR2 is FYNNEI. V lost 8 bases and J lost 3, with 14 bases in between. The CDR3 has 13 residues. CDR3 in DNA: TGTGCCAGCCAGGGCGGGATCTTCTACGAGCAGTACTTC. Translating gives CASQGGIFYEQYF.

The chain employs TRBV6-1 and TRBJ1-1; a weak D match, TRBD1 (6 bases). V lost 3 bases and J 2 bases, leaving 13 bases between the germline ends. The CDR3 totals 15 residues. The germline CDR1 and CDR2 sequences are MNHNS and SASEGT. The CDR3 loop reads CASSEASTGNTEAFF. The CDR3 nucleotides read TGTGCCAGCAGTGAGGCCTCGACAGGCAACACTGAAGCTTTCTTT.

This clonotype was counted at least ten times. The chain recombines TRBV12-3 or TRBV12-4 with TRBJ1-1; TRBD1 is a possible D gene (5 bases). CDR3 length: 14 amino acids. V was clipped by 2 bases and J by 0 bases, with 7 bases between them. CDR3 sequence (DNA): TGTGCCAGCAGTTTATACAGGTTGAACACTGAAGCTTTCTTT. Protein: CASSLYRLNTEAFF.